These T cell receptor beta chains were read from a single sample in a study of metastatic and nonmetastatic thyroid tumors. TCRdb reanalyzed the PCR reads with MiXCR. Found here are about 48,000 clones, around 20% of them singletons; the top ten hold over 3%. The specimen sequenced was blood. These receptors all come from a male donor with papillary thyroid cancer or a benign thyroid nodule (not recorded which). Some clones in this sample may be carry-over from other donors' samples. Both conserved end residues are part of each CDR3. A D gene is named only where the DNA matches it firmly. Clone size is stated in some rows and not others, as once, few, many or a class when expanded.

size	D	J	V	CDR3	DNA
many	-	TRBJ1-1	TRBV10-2	CASKGGGSNTEAFF	TGCGCCAGCAAGGGCGGGGGGTCGAACACTGAAGCTTTCTTT
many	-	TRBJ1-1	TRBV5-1	CASSLWGGSTEAFF	TGCGCCAGCAGCTTGTGGGGAGGGAGCACTGAAGCTTTCTTT
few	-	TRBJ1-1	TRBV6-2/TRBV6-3	CASIYGTRAAQKAFF	TGTGCCAGCATTTACGGGACACGCGCCGCTCAGAAAGCTTTCTTT
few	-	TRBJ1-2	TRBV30	CAWSVQLINYGYTF	TGTGCCTGGAGTGTACAGCTGATTAACTATGGCTACACCTTC
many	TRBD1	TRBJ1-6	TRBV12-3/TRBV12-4	CASRGTGGASPLHF	TGTGCCAGCAGGGGGACAGGGGGCGCCTCACCCCTCCACTTT
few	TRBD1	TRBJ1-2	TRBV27	CASRTGGEYYGYTF	TGTGCCAGCAGGACAGGGGGCGAATACTATGGCTACACCTTC
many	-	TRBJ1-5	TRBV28	CASSSWTVYSNQPQHF	TGTGCCAGCAGTTCCTGGACGGTTTATAGCAATCAGCCCCAGCATTTT
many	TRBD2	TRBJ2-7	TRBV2	CASSEPSGSFREQYF	TGTGCCAGCAGTGAACCTAGCGGGAGTTTTCGCGAGCAGTACTTC
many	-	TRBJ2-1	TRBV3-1	CASSQESVSYNEQFF	TGTGCCAGCAGCCAAGAGAGCGTCTCCTACAATGAGCAGTTCTTC
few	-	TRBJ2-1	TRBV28	CANSLAWGYTYNEQFF	TGTGCCAACAGCCTGGCATGGGGATATACCTACAATGAGCAGTTCTTC
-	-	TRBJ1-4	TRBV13	CASSLGAGVDEKLFF	TGTGCCAGCAGCTTAGGGGCAGGGGTGGATGAAAAACTGTTTTTT
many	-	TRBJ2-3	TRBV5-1	CASSLPTGSTDTQYF	TGCGCCAGCAGCTTACCCACGGGAAGCACAGATACGCAGTATTTT
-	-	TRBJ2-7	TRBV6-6	CASSYGSGVYEQYF	TGTGCCAGCAGTTACGGGAGTGGGGTCTACGAGCAGTACTTC
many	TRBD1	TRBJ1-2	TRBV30	CAWTRDRRYGYTF	TGTGCCTGGACTCGGGACAGGCGATATGGCTACACCTTC
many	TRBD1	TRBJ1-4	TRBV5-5	CASSWGTGGREKLFF	TGTGCCAGCAGCTGGGGGACAGGGGGCCGAGAAAAACTGTTTTTT
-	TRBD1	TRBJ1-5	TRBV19	CASTGTANQPQHF	TGTGCCAGTACTGGGACAGCCAATCAGCCCCAGCATTTT
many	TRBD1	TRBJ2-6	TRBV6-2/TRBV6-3	CASSYKPGQGASGANVLTF	TGTGCCAGCAGTTACAAACCGGGACAGGGGGCCTCTGGGGCCAACGTCCTGACTTTC
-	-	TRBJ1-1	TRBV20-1	CSAPDINTEACF	TGCAGTGCCCCGGACATAAACACTGAAGCTTGCTTT
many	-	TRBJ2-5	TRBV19	CASRGAAETQYF	TGTGCCAGTAGAGGGGCAGCGGAGACCCAGTACTTC
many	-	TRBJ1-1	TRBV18	CASSPTADTEAFF	TGTGCCAGCTCACCCACGGCGGACACTGAAGCTTTCTTT
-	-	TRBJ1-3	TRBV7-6	CASWGSGNTIYF	TGTGCCAGCTGGGGCTCTGGAAACACCATATATTTT
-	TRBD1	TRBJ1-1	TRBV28	CASSPGGLKAFF	TGTGCCAGCAGTCCAGGGGGCCTGAAAGCTTTCTTT
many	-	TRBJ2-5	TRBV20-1	CSARNKRFAQETQYF	TGCAGTGCTAGGAATAAGCGCTTCGCCCAAGAGACCCAGTACTTC
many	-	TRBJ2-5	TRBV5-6	CASSLPGDQETQYF	TGTGCCAGCAGCCTCCCGGGAGACCAAGAGACCCAGTACTTC
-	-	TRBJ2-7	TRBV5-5	CASSLMVEQYF	TGTGCCAGCAGCTTAATGGTCGAGCAGTACTTC
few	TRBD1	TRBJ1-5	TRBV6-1	CASSVQGVFGQPQHF	TGTGCCAGCAGTGTACAGGGGGTTTTTGGTCAGCCCCAGCATTTT
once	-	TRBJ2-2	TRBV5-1	CASSLGIFKIKLNTGELFF	TGCGCCAGCAGCTTAGGGATCTTTAAAATTAAACTGAACACCGGGGAGCTGTTTTTT
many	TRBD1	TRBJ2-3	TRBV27	CATRTGITDTQYF	TGTGCCACCCGGACAGGGATCACAGATACGCAGTATTTT
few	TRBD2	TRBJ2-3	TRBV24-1	CATSDRTSGRADTQYF	TGTGCCACCAGTGATCGAACTAGCGGGAGGGCTGATACGCAGTATTTT
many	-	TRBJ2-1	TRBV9	CASSEALSLAEQFF	TGTGCCAGCAGCGAAGCACTAAGTCTTGCTGAGCAGTTCTTC
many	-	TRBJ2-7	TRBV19	CASSITPAYEQYF	TGTGCCAGTAGTATAACCCCCGCCTACGAGCAGTACTTC
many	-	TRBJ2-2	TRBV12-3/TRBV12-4	CASRLNTGELFF	TGTGCCAGCAGACTGAACACCGGGGAGCTGTTTTTT
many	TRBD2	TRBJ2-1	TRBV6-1	CASRGTREKGEQFF	TGTGCCAGCAGGGGGACTAGGGAAAAGGGTGAGCAGTTCTTC
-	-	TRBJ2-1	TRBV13	CASSTLSGTTNNEQFF	TGTGCCAGCAGCACCCTATCCGGGACGACCAACAATGAGCAGTTCTTC
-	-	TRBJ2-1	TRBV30	CAWSASSYNEQFF	TGTGCCTGGAGCGCAAGCTCCTACAATGAGCAGTTCTTC
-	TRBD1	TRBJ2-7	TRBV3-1	CASSKGQDASYEQYF	TGTGCCAGCAGCAAAGGACAGGACGCCTCCTACGAGCAGTACTTC
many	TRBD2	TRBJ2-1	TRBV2	CASSEVGGKYNEQFF	TGTGCCAGCAGTGAAGTCGGGGGGAAGTACAATGAGCAGTTCTTC
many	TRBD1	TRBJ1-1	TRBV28	CAGTFNERTGRRNTEAFF	TGTGCCGGCACTTTTAATGAAAGGACAGGACGGAGGAACACTGAAGCTTTCTTT
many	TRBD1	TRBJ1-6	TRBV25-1	CASSGTGWSSPLHF	TGTGCCAGCTCTGGGACAGGGTGGAGTTCACCCCTCCACTTT
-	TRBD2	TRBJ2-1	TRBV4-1	CASSQPLAGGHNEQFF	TGCGCCAGCAGCCAACCACTAGCGGGAGGGCACAATGAGCAGTTCTTC
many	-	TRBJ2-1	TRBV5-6	CASSFSWKSSYNEQFF	TGTGCCAGCAGCTTTAGTTGGAAGAGCTCCTACAATGAGCAGTTCTTC
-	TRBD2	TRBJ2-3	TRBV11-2	CASSSRTSGKTDTQYF	TGTGCCAGCAGCTCGCGGACTAGCGGGAAGACAGATACGCAGTATTTT
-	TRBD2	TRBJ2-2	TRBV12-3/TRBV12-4	CASITTSGGAESGELFF	TGTGCCAGCATCACGACTAGCGGGGGCGCGGAGAGCGGGGAGCTGTTTTTT
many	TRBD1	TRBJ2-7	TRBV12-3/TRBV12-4	CASSFRDSSPYEQYF	TGTGCCAGCAGTTTCCGGGACAGTAGTCCCTACGAGCAGTACTTC
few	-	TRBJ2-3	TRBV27	CASSTGTDAQYF	TGTGCCAGCAGTACGGGCACAGATGCGCAGTATTTT
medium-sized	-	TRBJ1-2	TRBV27	CASSQTGRPNYGYTF	TGTGCCAGCAGTCAAACCGGACGGCCTAACTATGGCTACACCTTC
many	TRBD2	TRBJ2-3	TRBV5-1	CASSLSAGGTDTQYF	TGCGCCAGCAGCTTGTCTGCGGGAGGAACAGATACGCAGTATTTT
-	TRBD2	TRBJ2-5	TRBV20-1	CSARDLRGGQETQYF	TGCAGTGCTAGAGATTTGCGGGGGGGCCAAGAGACCCAGTACTTC
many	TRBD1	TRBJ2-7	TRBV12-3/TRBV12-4	CASSPAGTVSQYF	TGTGCCAGCAGTCCCGCCGGGACAGTTAGTCAGTACTTC
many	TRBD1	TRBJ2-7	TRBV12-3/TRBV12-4	CASSAPGTGYEQYF	TGTGCCAGCAGTGCGCCCGGGACAGGGTACGAGCAGTACTTC
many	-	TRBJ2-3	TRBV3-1	CASSPEGREADTQYF	TGTGCCAGCAGCCCCGAAGGACGGGAAGCAGATACGCAGTATTTT
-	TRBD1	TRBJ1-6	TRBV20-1	CSARRTGRNNSPLHF	TGCAGTGCTAGAAGGACAGGGAGAAATAATTCACCCCTCCACTTT
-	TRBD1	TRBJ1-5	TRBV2	CASSSGQVGQPQHF	TGTGCCAGCAGTTCGGGACAGGTCGGTCAGCCCCAGCATTTT
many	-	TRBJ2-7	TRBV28	CASSLTGLHYEQYF	TGTGCCAGCAGTTTAACGGGACTCCACTACGAGCAGTACTTC